This T cell receptor beta chain was sequenced for a study of a mutant IDH1 vaccine in newly diagnosed glioma. Germline CDR1 reads MNHEY; CDR2 reads SVGAGI. V was pared by 2 bases and J by 1 base, with 5 bases between. This CDR3 comprises 13 residues. In the case of this clone: Antigen: not known.

Generated by immunoSEQ multiplex PCR, the TCRdb table keeps only in-frame clones and is missing some. The sample has 25,000 to 30,000 clones; roughly 80% are singletons. Stated time point: week 23, last vaccination. Mutant IDH1 20-mer peptide, at 300 ug, made up each vaccine dose, with topical imiquimod. New WHO grade 3 or 4 astrocytomas that were IDH1-mutant and ATRX-lost occurred in the donors. This sample comprised PBMCs, obtained from a glioma patient whose treatment included an IDH1 peptide vaccine. The receptor comes from a young woman with glioma. The V and J genes are TRBV6-5 and TRBJ1-1; D ambiguous. In nucleotides, the CDR3 is TGTGCCAGCAGTTACGGAGAGAACACTGAAGCTTTCTTT. This sequence encodes CASSYGENTEAFF.